This record covers a single T cell receptor beta chain. This sample is part of a study of T cell changes during pregnancy in multiple sclerosis. Clones were read by immunoSEQ multiplex PCR, and TCRdb kept only the in-frame ones, dropping some. The sample carries tens of thousands of clones, 85% to 90% recorded once. The sample here was CD8+ T cells from peripheral blood mononuclear cells, taken after pregnancy. The sequence came from a female donor with multiple sclerosis, enrolled in a pregnancy study.

This CDR3 is CASRGTGLTIYF. In DNA form, the CDR3 reads TGCGCCAGCCGGGGGACAGGCCTCACCATATATTTT. The J gene is TRBJ1-3, the V gene TRBV4-1; 8 positions agree with TRBD1. The V gene end was trimmed by 8 bases and the J gene end by 9 bases; junction bases not matched to a gene: 6. Per the germline V gene, CDR1 is MGHRA and CDR2 is YSYEKL. There are 12 residues in the CDR3.